One sample yielded the 19 T cell receptor beta chains listed below, sequenced in a study of brain metastases from non-small cell lung cancer. Measured with immunoSEQ multiplex PCR; TCRdb has only the in-frame clones, and not every one. Of about a thousand clones in the sample, around 86% were seen once. Source material: primary lung tumor tissue. The receptors were sampled from a donor older than 35 with non-small cell lung cancer.

The chain carries TRBV19 and TRBJ2-2, with a possible D match to TRBD2 (5 bases). V gave up 8 bases and J gave up 7 bases, with 17 bases separating them. The germline V gene encodes CDR1 LNHDA and CDR2 SQIVND (reference sequence). The CDR3 runs to 14 residues. The CDR3 loop reads CASAGLASGGELFF. CDR3 sequence (DNA): TGTGCCAGTGCAGGACTCGCCTCGGGCGGGGAGCTGTTTTTT.

The CDR3 spells CASSIRSGSGNTIYF. In DNA, the CDR3 is TGTGCCAGCAGCATCCGGTCGGGCTCTGGAAACACCATATATTTT. The chain uses TRBV5-5 and TRBJ1-3; D is unresolved. The CDR3 sequence is 15 residues long. Germline lookup yields CDR1 SGHKS and CDR2 YYEKEE (reference sequence). Between the trimmed V and J ends, which lost 4 bases and 0 bases, there was a span of 11 bases. The entire variable domain, with the rest obtained from reference TRBV5-5 and TRBJ1-3, is as follows: DAGVTQSPTHLIKTRGQQVTLRCSPISGHKSVSWYQQVLGQGPQFIFQYYEKEERGRGNFPDRFSARQFPNYSSELNVNALLLGDSALYLCASSIRSGSGNTIYFGEGSWLTVV.

The chain couples TRBV27 to TRBJ1-5; D not resolved. Germline lookup yields CDR1 MNHEY and CDR2 SMNVEV (reference sequence). The CDR3 is 15 residues long. The ends were cut back, 3 bases at V and 0 bases at J, with 9 bases in the middle. The CDR3 nucleotides are TGTGCCAGCAGTTTTGGTCGGTATAGCAATCAGCCCCAGCATTTT. It is translated as CASSFGRYSNQPQHF.

The sample holds a few counts of this clone. The V gene is TRBV2, the J gene TRBJ2-2; a weak D match, TRBD2 (7 bases). In germline, CDR1 is SNHLY, CDR2 FYNNEI. V was pared by 9 bases and J by 1 base, with 12 bases between. This CDR3 comprises 14 residues. The CDR3: CASGGGRNTGELFF. CDR3 bases: TGTGCCAGTGGGGGCGGGAGGAACACCGGGGAGCTGTTTTTT.

This clone was found once. The chain employs TRBV10-3 and TRBJ1-1; D call uncertain. This CDR3 is built from 12 residues. Germline V gives CDR1 ENHRY, CDR2 SYGVKD. Trimming cost V 6 bases and J 8 bases, with 13 bases left between them. The CDR3 is CAIREDRWEAFF. DNA for the CDR3: TGTGCCATCAGGGAGGACCGGTGGGAAGCTTTCTTT.

This clone was detected a few times. Other nucleotide sequences from this sample produce the same CDR3. The J gene is TRBJ1-2, the V gene TRBV5-8, with D hard to call. The CDR3 sequence is 15 residues long. CDR1 is SGHTS and CDR2 is YDEGEE in the germline V gene. The V end was cut by 5 bases, the J end by 2 bases, with 16 bases between. In DNA form, the CDR3 reads TGTGCCAGCAGATACGCCGCTGGCAGCAACTATGGCTACACCTTC. Translating it yields CASRYAAGSNYGYTF.

This sequence joins TRBV6-6 and TRBJ2-5, with D unclear. Germline V gene lookup returns CDR1 MNHNY and CDR2 SVGAGI (reference sequence). This CDR3 region has 11 residues. V lost 2 bases, J lost 4 bases, and 2 bases lay in between. CDR3 DNA sequence: TGTGCCAGCAGTTACGGAGAGACCCAGTACTTC. This gives the protein CASSYGETQYF.

J is TRBJ2-2 and V is TRBV3-1 (or the pseudogene TRBV3-2); 8 positions agree with TRBD2. Trimming removed 0 bases from V and 8 bases from J; junction bases left unmatched: 2. Germline loops: CDR1 LGHDT, CDR2 YNNKEL (reference sequence). This CDR3 comprises 14 residues. The CDR3 sequence is CASSQEGLGGELFF. The CDR3 DNA is TGTGCCAGCAGCCAAGAGGGACTAGGGGGGGAGCTGTTTTTT.

In the case of this clone: Within the sample, other DNA sequences also encode this same CDR3. This chain uses TRBV18 with TRBJ1-2, with D tentatively TRBD1 (5 bases). The CDR3 totals 17 residues. Germline V gives CDR1 KGHSH, CDR2 LQKENI. With 3 bases removed from V and 4 bases from J, the gap between germline ends came to 21 bases. CDR3 DNA: TGTGCCAGCTCACCCCAGCGGACAAGTCGACCCGTCTATGGCTACACCTTC. Protein product: CASSPQRTSRPVYGYTF.

The chain joins TRBV18 to TRBJ2-1; D is unclear. The V gene lost 3 bases and the J gene lost 0 bases, with 9 bases spanning the gap. Germline V gives CDR1 KGHSH, CDR2 LQKENI. This CDR3 contains 15 residues. The DNA of the CDR3 is TGTGCCAGCTCACCTGTCCTGAGCTCCTACAATGAGCAGTTCTTC. The encoded protein is CASSPVLSSYNEQFF.

The chain has TRBV24-1 and TRBJ2-3; the match to TRBD2 covers 11 bases. Trimming cost V 6 bases and J 2 bases; bases outside gene matches: 3. Germline CDR1 and CDR2: KGHDR and SFDVKD. This CDR3 contains 15 residues. The chain's CDR3 is CATSPSGRITDTQYF. CDR3 nucleotides: TGTGCCACCAGTCCTAGCGGGAGGATCACAGATACGCAGTATTTT.

V and J are TRBV9 and TRBJ1-5, with TRBD1 matching 9 bases. Trimming took 4 bases from V and 5 from J; bases not matched to a gene: 7. Per the germline V gene, CDR1 is SGDLS and CDR2 is YYNGEE. The CDR3 has 15 amino acids. This chain's CDR3 is CASSPHRDRDQPQHF. Here the CDR3 DNA reads TGTGCCAGCAGCCCCCACCGGGACAGGGATCAGCCCCAGCATTTT. Variable domain in full (rest from reference TRBV9 and TRBJ1-5): DSGVTQTPKHLITATGQRVTLRCSPRSGDLSVYWYQQSLDQGLQFLIQYYNGEERAKGNILERFSAQQFPDLHSELNLSSLELGDSALYFCASSPHRDRDQPQHFGDGTRLSIL.

The rearrangement links TRBV6-6 to TRBJ2-4; 9 bases line up with TRBD2. J gave up 6 bases and V 8 bases, and 8 bases lay outside the gene matches. The germline CDR1 and CDR2 sequences are MNHNY and SVGAGI (reference sequence). The CDR3 extends over 14 amino acids. The CDR3 protein is CASQSSGVVNIQYF. Written as DNA, the CDR3 is TGTGCCAGCCAATCTAGCGGGGTTGTAAACATTCAGTACTTC.

The chain uses TRBV6-5 and TRBJ2-7; TRBD1 aligns across 9 bases. CDR3 size: 14 residues. V shed 7 bases, J shed 4 bases, and the junction held 8 bases outside the gene matches. Germline-derived CDR1 and CDR2 are MNHEY and SVGAGI. CDR3 region: CASIRSGQGYEQYF. CDR3 bases: TGTGCCAGCATAAGGTCAGGACAGGGGTACGAGCAGTACTTC.

This rearrangement joins TRBV2 to TRBJ2-1; weak D call: TRBD1 (6 bases). V lost 6 bases and J lost 6, with 12 bases in between. In germline, CDR1 is SNHLY, CDR2 FYNNEI. The CDR3 is 13 residues long. The CDR3 protein is CASSLGQSNEQFF. The CDR3 DNA reads TGTGCCAGCAGCTTAGGACAGTCCAATGAGCAGTTCTTC.

The genes are TRBV3-1 (or the pseudogene TRBV3-2) and TRBJ1-2; weak D call: TRBD1 (5 bases). Between the trimmed V and J ends, which lost 3 bases and 4 bases, there was a span of 12 bases. The CDR3 spans 14 residues. Germline assignment: CDR1 LGHDT and CDR2 YNNKEL (reference sequence). CDR3 sequence: CASSHLGGAYGYTF. For the CDR3, the DNA is TGTGCCAGCAGCCATCTCGGCGGGGCCTATGGCTACACCTTC.

The chain combines TRBV6-5 with TRBJ1-1; no clear D. Germline V gene sequence: CDR1 MNHEY, CDR2 SVGAGI. This CDR3 has 13 amino acids. V dropped 10 bases and J dropped 1 base, with 13 bases sitting between them. The CDR3 DNA reads as TGTGCCATCAGAGGGCACGGGAACACTGAAGCTTTCTTT. It codes for CAIRGHGNTEAFF.

About this clone: Sequence at one end of the junction differs from germline and may be a read error. This specimen includes other DNA sequences encoding the same CDR3. V is TRBV7-2 and J is TRBJ2-1, with a possible D match to TRBD1 (5 bases). The CDR3 runs to 14 residues. CDR1 is SGHTA, CDR2 FQGNSA, per germline. The CDR3 here is CASSFGQKLNEQFF. The CDR3 nucleotides are TGTGCCAGCAGCTTCGGACAAAAACTCAATGAACAGTTCTTC.

The chain carries TRBV5-4 and TRBJ2-2; D not resolved. Trimming removed 1 base from V and 3 bases from J, with 16 bases in between. Germline V gives CDR1 SGHNT, CDR2 YYREEE (reference sequence). The CDR3 runs 17 residues. Written as DNA, the CDR3 is TGTGCCAGCAGCTTGAGCGTACCAGGAACTTACACCGGGGAGCTGTTTTTT. Its protein product is CASSLSVPGTYTGELFF.